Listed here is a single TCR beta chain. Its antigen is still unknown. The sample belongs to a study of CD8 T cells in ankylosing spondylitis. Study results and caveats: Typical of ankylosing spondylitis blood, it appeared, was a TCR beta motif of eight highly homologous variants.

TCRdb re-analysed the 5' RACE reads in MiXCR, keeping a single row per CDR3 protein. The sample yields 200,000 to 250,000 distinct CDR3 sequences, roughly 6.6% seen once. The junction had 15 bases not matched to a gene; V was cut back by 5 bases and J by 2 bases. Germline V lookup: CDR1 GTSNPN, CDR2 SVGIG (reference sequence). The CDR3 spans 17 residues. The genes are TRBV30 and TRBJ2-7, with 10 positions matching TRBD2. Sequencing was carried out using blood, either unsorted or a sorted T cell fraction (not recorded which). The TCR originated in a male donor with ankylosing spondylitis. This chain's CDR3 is CAWDKGLALVGTYEQYF. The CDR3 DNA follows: TGTGCCTGGGATAAGGGACTAGCGCTGGTGGGAACCTACGAGCAGTACTTC.